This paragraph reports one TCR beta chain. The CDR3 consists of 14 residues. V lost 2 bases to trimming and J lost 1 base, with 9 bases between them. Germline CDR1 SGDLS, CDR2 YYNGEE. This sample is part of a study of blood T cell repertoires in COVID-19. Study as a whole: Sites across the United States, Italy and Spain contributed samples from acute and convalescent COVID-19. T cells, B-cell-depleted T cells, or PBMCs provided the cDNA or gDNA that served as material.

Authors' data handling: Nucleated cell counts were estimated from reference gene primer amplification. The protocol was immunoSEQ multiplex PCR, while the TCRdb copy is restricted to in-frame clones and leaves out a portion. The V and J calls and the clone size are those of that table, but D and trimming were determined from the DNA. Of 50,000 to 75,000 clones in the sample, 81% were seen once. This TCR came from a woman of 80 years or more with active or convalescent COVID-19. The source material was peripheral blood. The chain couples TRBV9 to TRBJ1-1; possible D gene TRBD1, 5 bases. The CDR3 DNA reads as TGTGCCAGCAGCGTGGGTGACAGGAACACTGAAGCTTTCTTT. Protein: CASSVGDRNTEAFF.